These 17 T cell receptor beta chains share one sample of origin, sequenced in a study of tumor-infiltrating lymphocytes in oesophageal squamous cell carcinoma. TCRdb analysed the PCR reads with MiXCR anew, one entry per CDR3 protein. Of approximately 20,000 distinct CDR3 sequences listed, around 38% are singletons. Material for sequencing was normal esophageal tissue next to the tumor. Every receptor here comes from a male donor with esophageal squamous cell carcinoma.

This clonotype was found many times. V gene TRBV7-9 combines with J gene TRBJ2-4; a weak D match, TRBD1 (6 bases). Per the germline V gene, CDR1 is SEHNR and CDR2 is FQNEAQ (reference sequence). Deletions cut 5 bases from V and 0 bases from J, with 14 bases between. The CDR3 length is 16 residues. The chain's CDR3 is CASSERTDIAKNIQYF. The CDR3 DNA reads TGTGCCAGCAGCGAACGGACAGACATAGCCAAAAACATTCAGTACTTC.

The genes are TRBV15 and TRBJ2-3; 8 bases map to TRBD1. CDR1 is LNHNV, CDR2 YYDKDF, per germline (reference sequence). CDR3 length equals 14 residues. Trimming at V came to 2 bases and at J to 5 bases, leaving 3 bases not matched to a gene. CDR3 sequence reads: CATSRSGTGDTQYF. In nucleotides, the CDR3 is TGTGCCACCAGCAGATCCGGGACAGGAGATACGCAGTATTTT.

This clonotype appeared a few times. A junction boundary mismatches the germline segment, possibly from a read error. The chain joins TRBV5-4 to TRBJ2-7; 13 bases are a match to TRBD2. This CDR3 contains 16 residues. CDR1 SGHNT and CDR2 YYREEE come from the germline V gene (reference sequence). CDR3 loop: CASSLGGTSGNYEQYF. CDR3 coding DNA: TGCGCCAGCAGCTTGGGAGGGACTAGCGGGAACTACGAGCAGTACTTC.

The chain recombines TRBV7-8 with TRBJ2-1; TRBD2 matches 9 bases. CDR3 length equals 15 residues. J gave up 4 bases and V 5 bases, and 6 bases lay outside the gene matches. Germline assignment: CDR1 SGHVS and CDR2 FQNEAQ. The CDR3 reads CASSPRAGGYNEQFF. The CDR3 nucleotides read TGTGCCAGCAGCCCGAGAGCGGGGGGATACAATGAGCAGTTCTTC.

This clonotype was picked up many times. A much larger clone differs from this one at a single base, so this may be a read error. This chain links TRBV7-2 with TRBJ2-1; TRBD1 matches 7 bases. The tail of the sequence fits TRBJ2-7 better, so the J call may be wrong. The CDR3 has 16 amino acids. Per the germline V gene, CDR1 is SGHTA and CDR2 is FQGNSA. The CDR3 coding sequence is TGTGCCAGCAGCTCCACTCGACAGGGCTCCTACAATGAGCAGTACTTC. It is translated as CASSSTRQGSYNEQYF.

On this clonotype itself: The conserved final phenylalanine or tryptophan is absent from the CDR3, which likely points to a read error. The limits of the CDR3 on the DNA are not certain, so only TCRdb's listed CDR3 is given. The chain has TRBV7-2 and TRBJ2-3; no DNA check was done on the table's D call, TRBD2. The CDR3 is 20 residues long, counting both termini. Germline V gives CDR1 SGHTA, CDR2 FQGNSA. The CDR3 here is CASSLAGTSGSVMYEQYFGP.

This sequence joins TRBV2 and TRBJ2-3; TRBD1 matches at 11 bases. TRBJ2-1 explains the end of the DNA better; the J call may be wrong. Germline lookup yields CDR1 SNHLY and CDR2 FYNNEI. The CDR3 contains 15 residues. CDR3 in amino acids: CASRRDRGSYNEQFF. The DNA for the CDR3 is TGTGCCAGCAGGAGGGACAGGGGGTCCTACAATGAGCAGTTCTTC.

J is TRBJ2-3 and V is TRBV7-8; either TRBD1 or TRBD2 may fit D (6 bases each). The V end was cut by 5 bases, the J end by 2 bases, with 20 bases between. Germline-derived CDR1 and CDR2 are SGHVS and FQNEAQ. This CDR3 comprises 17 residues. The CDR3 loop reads CASSPRWGAPDTDTQYF. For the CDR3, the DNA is TGTGCCAGCAGCCCAAGGTGGGGGGCCCCCGACACAGATACGCAGTATTTT. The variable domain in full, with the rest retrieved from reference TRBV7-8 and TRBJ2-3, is GAGVSQSPRYKVAKRGQDVALRCDPISGHVSLFWYQQALGQGPEFLTYFQNEAQLDKSGLPSDRFFAERPEGSVSTLKIQRTQQEDSAVYLCASSPRWGAPDTDTQYFGPGTRLTVL.

DNA of the CDR3: TGTGCCAGCAGTAGAGAAAAACATCAGCCCCAGCATTTT. Amino acid sequence: CASSREKHQPQHF. V and J are TRBV6-1 and TRBJ1-5; D is undetermined. Germline values: CDR1 MNHNS, CDR2 SASEGT. This CDR3 comprises 13 residues. Trimming shortened V by 5 bases and J by 5 bases, and 10 bases separated the two germline ends.

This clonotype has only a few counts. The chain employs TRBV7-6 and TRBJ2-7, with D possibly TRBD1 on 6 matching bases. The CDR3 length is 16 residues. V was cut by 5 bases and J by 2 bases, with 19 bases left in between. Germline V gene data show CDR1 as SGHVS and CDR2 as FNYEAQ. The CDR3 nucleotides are TGTGCCAGCAGCGTGTCCCAGGGGCTTCTTCCCTACGAGCAGTACTTC. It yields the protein CASSVSQGLLPYEQYF.

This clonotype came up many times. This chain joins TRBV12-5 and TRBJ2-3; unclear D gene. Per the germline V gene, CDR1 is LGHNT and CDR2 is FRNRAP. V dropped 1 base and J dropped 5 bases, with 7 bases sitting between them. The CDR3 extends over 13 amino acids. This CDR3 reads CASGLATQDTQYF. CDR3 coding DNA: TGTGCTAGTGGTTTGGCCACCCAAGATACGCAGTATTTT.

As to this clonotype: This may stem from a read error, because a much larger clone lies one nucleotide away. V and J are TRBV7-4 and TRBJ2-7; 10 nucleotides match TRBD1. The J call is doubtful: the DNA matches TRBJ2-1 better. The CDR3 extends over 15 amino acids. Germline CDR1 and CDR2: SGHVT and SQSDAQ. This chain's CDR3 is CASSNRDRGSYEQFF. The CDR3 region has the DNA TGTGCCAGCAGCAACCGGGACAGGGGCTCCTACGAGCAGTTCTTC.

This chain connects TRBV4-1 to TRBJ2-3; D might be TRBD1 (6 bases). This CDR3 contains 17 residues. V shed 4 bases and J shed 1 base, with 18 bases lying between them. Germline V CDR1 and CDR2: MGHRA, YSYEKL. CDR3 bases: TGCGCCAGCAGCCTCGTACAGGGCCCGCGGGGCACAGATACGCAGTATTTT. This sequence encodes CASSLVQGPRGTDTQYF.

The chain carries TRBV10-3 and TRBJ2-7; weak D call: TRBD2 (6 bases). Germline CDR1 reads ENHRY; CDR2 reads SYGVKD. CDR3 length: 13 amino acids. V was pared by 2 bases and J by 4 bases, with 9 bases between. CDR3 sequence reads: CAISEPGGYEQYF. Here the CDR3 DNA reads TGTGCCATCAGTGAGCCCGGGGGATACGAGCAGTACTTC.

CDR3 loop: CSALRGTGIDEQYF. The DNA for the CDR3 is TGCAGTGCTCTACGAGGGACAGGAATCGACGAGCAGTACTTC. The V gene is TRBV20-1, the J gene TRBJ2-3; 8 positions match TRBD1. The DNA matches TRBJ2-7 better at its end, which makes the J call doubtful. The CDR3 loop spans 14 amino acids. Germline CDR1 DFQATT, CDR2 SNEGSKA (reference sequence).

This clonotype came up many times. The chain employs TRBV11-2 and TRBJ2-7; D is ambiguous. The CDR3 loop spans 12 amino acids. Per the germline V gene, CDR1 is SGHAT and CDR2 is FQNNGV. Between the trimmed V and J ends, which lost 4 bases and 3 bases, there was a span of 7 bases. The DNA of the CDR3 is TGTGCCAGCAGCTCCCAGTTCTACGAGCAGTACTTC. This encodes CASSSQFYEQYF.

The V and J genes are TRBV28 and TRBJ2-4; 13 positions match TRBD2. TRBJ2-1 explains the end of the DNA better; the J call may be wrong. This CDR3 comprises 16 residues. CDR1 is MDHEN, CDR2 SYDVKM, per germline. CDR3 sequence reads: CASRRTGTSGNNEQFF. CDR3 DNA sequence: TGTGCCAGCAGGCGAACCGGGACTAGCGGGAACAATGAGCAGTTCTTC.